This passage covers 23 T cell receptor beta chains from one sample sequenced in a study of beta chain features in type 1 diabetes. cDNA synthesis used the whole RNA isolate, giving expressed TCRB sequences. Profiling relied on immunoSEQ multiplex PCR, and the TCRdb table lists in-frame clones only, not all of them. The sample carries approximately 150,000 clones, roughly 9.7% recorded once. What was sequenced was central memory CD4+ T cells from blood. These receptors were taken from a woman between 40 and 55 years old in good health.

Only a few counts were recorded for this clone. V usage is TRBV11-2 and J usage is TRBJ1-2; D may be TRBD1 (6 bases). V was cut by 5 bases and J by 5 bases, with 18 bases left in between. The CDR3 contains 15 residues. CDR1 and CDR2 (germline): SGHAT, FQNNGV. In DNA, the CDR3 is TGTGCCAGCAGCCCCCCGCGGACAGCCCTTTATGGCTACACCTTC. Protein sequence: CASSPPRTALYGYTF.

J is TRBJ1-5 and V is TRBV6-6; the D is unclear. V was shortened by 6 bases and J by 1 base, with 10 bases between the two germline ends. The CDR3 is made up of 14 amino acids. The germline V gene encodes CDR1 MNHNY and CDR2 SVGAGI (reference sequence). CDR3 DNA: TGTGCCAGCAGCTCCGAGCGAAGCAATCAGCCCCAGCATTTT. Its translation is CASSSERSNQPQHF.

Ten or more counts support this clone. This chain uses TRBV5-1 with TRBJ2-7; 8 bases match TRBD2. CDR3 size: 14 residues. The V gene end was trimmed by 6 bases and the J gene end by 6 bases; junction bases not matched to a gene: 11. The V gene's germline CDR1 is SGHRS and CDR2 YFSETQ. CDR3 in amino acids: CASNAGGRNFEQYF. The DNA of the CDR3 is TGCGCCAGCAACGCGGGGGGCCGAAATTTCGAGCAGTACTTC. The entire variable domain, with the rest obtained from reference TRBV5-1 and TRBJ2-7, is as follows: KAGVTQTPRYLIKTRGQQVTLSCSPISGHRSVSWYQQTPGQGLQFLFEYFSETQRNKGNFPGRFSGRQFSNSRSEMNVSTLELGDSALYLCASNAGGRNFEQYFGPGTRLTVT.

This clone occurred a few times. The chain employs TRBV2 and TRBJ2-3, with 11 bases aligning to TRBD2. The CDR3 is made up of 17 amino acids. Trimming at V came to 9 bases and at J to 0 bases, leaving 11 bases not matched to a gene. The germline gives CDR1 SNHLY, CDR2 FYNNEI. CDR3 sequence reads: CASSTLAGGPSTDTQYF. CDR3 DNA sequence: TGTGCCAGTAGTACTCTAGCGGGGGGCCCTAGCACAGATACGCAGTATTTT.

This chain links TRBV7-9 with TRBJ1-4, with 7 bases identical to TRBD1. The germline V gene has CDR1 SEHNR and CDR2 FQNEAQ (reference sequence). V was pared by 5 bases and J by 8 bases, with 11 bases of the junction left unmatched. The CDR3 extends over 15 amino acids. The CDR3 DNA reads as TGTGCCAGCAGCCAAACCCTGGGACAGCCAGAAAAACTGTTTTTT. Translation gives CASSQTLGQPEKLFF.

This clone was seen a few times. This chain uses TRBV6-5 with TRBJ1-4; 9 bases are shared with TRBD1. Germline V gives CDR1 MNHEY, CDR2 SVGAGI. J gave up 8 bases and V 5 bases, and 6 bases lay outside the gene matches. The CDR3 runs 14 residues. CDR3 sequence reads: CASSDRGSGEKLFF. In DNA, the CDR3 is TGTGCCAGCAGTGACAGGGGGTCTGGCGAAAAACTGTTTTTT.

The V call is TRBV5-1, the J call TRBJ2-3, with 8 bases that match TRBD1. Looked up from germline, CDR1 is SGHRS and CDR2 is YFSETQ. Unmatched junction bases numbered 9, after V lost 7 bases and J lost 5 bases. The CDR3 covers 14 residues. The CDR3 is CASELGQGLDTQYF. The CDR3 DNA follows: TGCGCCAGCGAACTAGGACAGGGATTAGATACGCAGTATTTT.

In this sample, this clone turned up a few times. The genes are TRBV27 and TRBJ2-1; the match to TRBD2 covers 8 bases. J was trimmed by 4 bases and V by 7 bases; bases with no gene match: 12. The CDR3 totals 16 residues. Germline CDR1 and CDR2: MNHEY and SMNVEV (reference sequence). The CDR3 loop reads CASTPKGTSGYNEQFF. CDR3 bases: TGTGCCAGCACCCCAAAAGGAACTAGCGGTTACAATGAGCAGTTCTTC.

V and J are TRBV6-5 and TRBJ2-3; TRBD2 is a possible D gene (7 bases). The V gene lost 6 bases and the J gene lost 2 bases, with 12 bases spanning the gap. Germline CDR1 MNHEY, CDR2 SVGAGI. CDR3 length equals 14 residues. CDR3 in DNA: TGTGCCAGCAGGCCGGGGGGCCCCACAGATACGCAGTATTTT. This translates into CASRPGGPTDTQYF.

This clone was detected a few times. The J gene is TRBJ2-1, the V gene TRBV18, with a tentative D call TRBD2 (6 bases). CDR3 length equals 16 residues. Trimming left V 2 bases short and J 8 bases short, with 19 bases between. The germline V gene encodes CDR1 KGHSH and CDR2 LQKENI. The DNA for the CDR3 is TGTGCCAGCTCACCAGAGGGCGGGGCTCCGGTGGATGAGCAGTTCTTC. Amino acid sequence: CASSPEGGAPVDEQFF.

The table lists this clone with a few counts. The CDR3 nucleotides read TGTGCCAGCAGCTCCCAGTTTGAAGCTTTCTTT. Its protein product is CASSSQFEAFF. V gene TRBV9 combines with J gene TRBJ1-1; D remains unclear. This CDR3 contains 11 residues. Trimming cost V 4 bases and J 7 bases, with 8 bases left between them. In germline, CDR1 is SGDLS, CDR2 YYNGEE. Looking up the rest from reference TRBV9 and TRBJ1-1 gives the full variable domain: DSGVTQTPKHLITATGQRVTLRCSPRSGDLSVYWYQQSLDQGLQFLIQYYNGEERAKGNILERFSAQQFPDLHSELNLSSLELGDSALYFCASSSQFEAFFGQGTRLTVV.

The genes are TRBV7-2 and TRBJ2-7; 9 bases align to TRBD2. This CDR3 region has 17 residues. CDR1 and CDR2 from the germline V gene are SGHTA and FQGNSA. J was trimmed by 5 bases and V by 5 bases; bases with no gene match: 16. CDR3 sequence: CASSPPRASGVSHEQYF. The CDR3 coding sequence is TGTGCCAGCAGCCCACCCAGGGCTAGCGGGGTTTCCCACGAGCAGTACTTC. The full variable domain, with the rest looked up from reference TRBV7-2 and TRBJ2-7, is GAGVSQSPSNKVTEKGKDVELRCDPISGHTALYWYRQSLGQGLEFLIYFQGNSAPDKSGLPSDRFSAERTGGSVSTLTIQRTQQEDSAVYLCASSPPRASGVSHEQYFGPGTRLTVT.

There are a few counts of this clone. The chain carries TRBV6-5 and TRBJ2-7, with D perhaps matching TRBD1 (6 bases). The V gene's germline CDR1 is MNHEY and CDR2 SVGAGI. This CDR3 region has 14 residues. V was pared by 0 bases and J by 6 bases, with 12 bases between. CDR3 coding DNA: TGTGCCAGCAGTTACTCCGGGACAAGCGCCGAGCAGTACTTC. Translation: CASSYSGTSAEQYF.

The genes are TRBV27 and TRBJ1-5; unclear D gene. The CDR3 length is 13 residues. With 3 bases removed from V and 7 bases from J, the gap between germline ends came to 10 bases. Germline assignment: CDR1 MNHEY and CDR2 SMNVEV (reference sequence). The CDR3 DNA is TGTGCCAGCAGTTTCCGCCCGGGGCAGCCCCAGCATTTT. Residues: CASSFRPGQPQHF.

The chain joins TRBV27 to TRBJ1-5, with TRBD1 matching 9 bases. The CDR3 has 16 residues. Germline lookup yields CDR1 MNHEY and CDR2 SMNVEV (reference sequence). The junction had 9 bases not matched to a gene; V was cut back by 3 bases and J by 6 bases. Here the CDR3 DNA reads TGTGCCAGCAGTTTGGAAGGGACAGGGTCTGGTCAGCCCCAGCATTTT. It translates to CASSLEGTGSGQPQHF.

V and J are TRBV28 and TRBJ2-6; 11 bases match TRBD1. The CDR3 consists of 18 residues. V gave up 5 bases and J gave up 1 base; unmatched junction bases: 7. Germline loops: CDR1 MDHEN, CDR2 SYDVKM. In DNA form, the CDR3 reads TGTGCCAGCAGTGAATTGGGGACAGGGGGGTCTGGGGCCAACGTCCTGACTTTC. Protein product: CASSELGTGGSGANVLTF.

The genes are TRBV7-2 and TRBJ1-2; TRBD1 agrees at 7 bases. The V gene's germline CDR1 is SGHTA and CDR2 FQGNSA. V was pared by 1 base and J by 5 bases, with 4 bases of the junction left unmatched. The CDR3 contains 14 residues. The CDR3 spells CASSLGTGSYGYTF. Written as DNA, the CDR3 is TGTGCCAGCAGCTTAGGGACAGGTTCATATGGCTACACCTTC.

This clone was detected only a few times. V and J are TRBV7-9 and TRBJ2-1; unclear D gene. The V gene lost 6 bases and the J gene lost 6 bases, with 15 bases spanning the gap. CDR3 length: 14 amino acids. Germline CDR1 is SEHNR and CDR2 is FQNEAQ (reference sequence). The CDR3 spells CASRIVTETNEQFF. The DNA for the CDR3 is TGTGCCAGCAGAATAGTAACAGAGACCAATGAGCAGTTCTTC.

The genes are TRBV7-2 and TRBJ2-4; 11 bases line up with TRBD2. CDR3 length: 19 residues. Germline loops: CDR1 SGHTA, CDR2 FQGNSA. Trimming cost V 1 base and J 0 bases; bases outside gene matches: 8. CDR3 bases: TGTGCCAGCAGCTTAGGGGGGACTAGCGGAGTCGGAGCCAAAAACATTCAGTACTTC. It codes for CASSLGGTSGVGAKNIQYF.

This clone has only a few counts. V is TRBV29-1 and J is TRBJ2-7; 9 bases match TRBD1. CDR1 is SQVTM and CDR2 is ANQGSEA in the germline V gene. With V trimmed by 4 bases and J by 4 bases, 20 bases remained unmatched. CDR3 size: 18 residues. CDR3 sequence (DNA): TGCAGCGTTGTTTGGTGGGGGAATCCGGGACAGGGTATGTACGAGCAGTACTTC. It encodes CSVVWWGNPGQGMYEQYF.

This clone was seen only a few times. The chain combines TRBV7-2 with TRBJ1-2; a possible D gene is TRBD1 (6 bases). V dropped 5 bases and J dropped 8 bases, with 21 bases sitting between them. CDR1 and CDR2 from the germline V gene are SGHTA and FQGNSA. This CDR3 has 15 residues. CDR3 sequence (DNA): TGTGCCAGCAGCCCCGCGACCGCGGGAGGGGGGGGCTACACCTTC. As protein: CASSPATAGGGGYTF. Together with reference TRBV7-2 and TRBJ1-2, the CDR3 gives the full variable domain: GAGVSQSPSNKVTEKGKDVELRCDPISGHTALYWYRQSLGQGLEFLIYFQGNSAPDKSGLPSDRFSAERTGGSVSTLTIQRTQQEDSAVYLCASSPATAGGGGYTFGSGTRLTVV.

This sequence joins TRBV5-8 and TRBJ2-1; TRBD2 matches 8 bases. Germline V gene sequence: CDR1 SGHTS, CDR2 YDEGEE. The CDR3 extends over 15 amino acids. Trimming removed 4 bases from V and 3 bases from J; junction bases left unmatched: 6. The CDR3 region is CASSLGGGHYNEQFF. In DNA, the CDR3 is TGTGCCAGCAGCCTGGGCGGGGGGCACTACAATGAGCAGTTCTTC.

This clone was detected only a few times. The rearrangement uses TRBV14 and TRBJ2-2; D is uncertain. This CDR3 contains 16 residues. V was trimmed by 0 bases and J by 4 bases, leaving 12 bases between them. CDR1 SGHDN and CDR2 FVKESK come from the germline V gene. The CDR3: CASSQDPPLFTGELFF. Written as DNA, the CDR3 is TGTGCCAGCAGCCAAGATCCCCCCTTATTCACCGGGGAGCTGTTTTTT.